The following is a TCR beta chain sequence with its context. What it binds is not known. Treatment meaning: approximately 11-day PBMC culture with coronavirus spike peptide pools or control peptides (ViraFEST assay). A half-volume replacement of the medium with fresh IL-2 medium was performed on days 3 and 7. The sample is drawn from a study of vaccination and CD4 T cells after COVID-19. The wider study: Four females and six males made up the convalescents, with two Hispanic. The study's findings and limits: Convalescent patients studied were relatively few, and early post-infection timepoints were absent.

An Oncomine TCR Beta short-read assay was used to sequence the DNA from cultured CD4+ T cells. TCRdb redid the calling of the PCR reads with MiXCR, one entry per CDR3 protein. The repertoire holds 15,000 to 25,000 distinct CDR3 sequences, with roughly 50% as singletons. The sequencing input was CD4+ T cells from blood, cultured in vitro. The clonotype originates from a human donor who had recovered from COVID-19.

The CDR3 region is CSAERDLTGTDTQYF. The DNA of the CDR3 is TGCAGTGCGGAACGGGACCTTACCGGGACAGATACGCAGTATTTT. This chain uses TRBV20-1 with TRBJ2-3; D tentatively reads TRBD1 or TRBD2 (5 bases each). The CDR3 has 15 residues. The V end lost 6 bases, the J end lost 3 bases, and 19 bases lay between the germline ends. CDR1 and CDR2 (germline): DFQATT, SNEGSKA (reference sequence).